Following are 5 T cell receptor beta chains from one sample sequenced in a study of blood T cells in healthy people across ages. Through a sample-barcoded 5' primer and a J-beta primer mix, a second PCR was run for roughly 7 to 12 cycles. Each CDR3 protein gets one entry after TCRdb re-called the 5' RACE reads with MiXCR. The table includes some 690,000 distinct CDR3 sequences, roughly 20% detected once. The sequenced sample was blood. These receptors all stem from a man aged 65-85 years in good health.

This clonotype turned up a few times. The V call is TRBV3-1, the J call TRBJ2-7; D is unresolved. CDR3 length: 13 residues. V lost 3 bases and J lost 3, with 9 bases in between. The V gene's germline CDR1 is LGHDT and CDR2 YNNKEL (reference sequence). This chain's CDR3 is CASSQGWYYEQYF. Written as DNA, the CDR3 is TGTGCCAGCAGCCAGGGTTGGTACTACGAGCAGTACTTC.

The chain carries TRBV6-5 and TRBJ1-2, with D perhaps TRBD1 (5 bases). This CDR3 is 15 amino acids long. Between the trimmed V and J ends, which lost 6 bases and 2 bases, there was a span of 16 bases. Germline loops: CDR1 MNHEY, CDR2 SVGAGI. The CDR3 is CASREYRNPNYGYTF. The CDR3 DNA sequence: TGTGCCAGCAGAGAGTACAGGAACCCAAACTATGGCTACACCTTC.

This clonotype was picked up a small number of times. The chain combines TRBV7-2 with TRBJ2-1; D ambiguous. There are 14 residues in the CDR3. Germline V CDR1 and CDR2: SGHTA, FQGNSA. Trimming took off 5 bases at V and 6 bases at J, with 14 bases between the two ends. The CDR3 region is CASSPRWSSNEQFF. CDR3 nucleotides: TGTGCCAGCAGCCCCCGGTGGAGTTCCAATGAGCAGTTCTTC.

Ten or more counts support this clonotype. This chain joins TRBV5-1 and TRBJ1-5; no definite D call. This CDR3 has 14 residues. V lost 0 bases to trimming and J lost 4 bases, with 8 bases between them. Looked up from germline, CDR1 is SGHRS and CDR2 is YFSETQ. This CDR3 is CASSLVGGNQPQHF. CDR3 coding DNA: TGCGCCAGCAGCTTGGTGGGCGGAAATCAGCCCCAGCATTTT.

This clonotype has more than one count but fewer than ten. This sequence joins TRBV20-1 and TRBJ2-1, with 8 bases matching TRBD2. Trimming cost V 6 bases and J 7 bases; bases outside gene matches: 11. The length of the CDR3 is 14 residues. Germline-derived CDR1 and CDR2 are DFQATT and SNEGSKA (reference sequence). The CDR3 nucleotides are TGCAGTGCCGAACCTTCTGTAGCGGGGAATGAGCAGTTCTTC. Amino acid sequence: CSAEPSVAGNEQFF.